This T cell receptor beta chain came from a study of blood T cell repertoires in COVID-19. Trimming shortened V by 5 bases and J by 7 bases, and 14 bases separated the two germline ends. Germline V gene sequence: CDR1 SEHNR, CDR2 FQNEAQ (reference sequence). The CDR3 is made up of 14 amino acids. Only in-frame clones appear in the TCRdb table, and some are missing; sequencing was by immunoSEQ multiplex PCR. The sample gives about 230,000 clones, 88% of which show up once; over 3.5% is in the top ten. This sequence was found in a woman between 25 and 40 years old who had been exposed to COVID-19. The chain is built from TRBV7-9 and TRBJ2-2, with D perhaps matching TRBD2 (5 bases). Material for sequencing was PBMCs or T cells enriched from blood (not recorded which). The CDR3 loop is CASSAASTFGELFF. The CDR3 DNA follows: TGTGCCAGCAGCGCCGCTAGCACGTTCGGGGAGCTGTTTTTT.